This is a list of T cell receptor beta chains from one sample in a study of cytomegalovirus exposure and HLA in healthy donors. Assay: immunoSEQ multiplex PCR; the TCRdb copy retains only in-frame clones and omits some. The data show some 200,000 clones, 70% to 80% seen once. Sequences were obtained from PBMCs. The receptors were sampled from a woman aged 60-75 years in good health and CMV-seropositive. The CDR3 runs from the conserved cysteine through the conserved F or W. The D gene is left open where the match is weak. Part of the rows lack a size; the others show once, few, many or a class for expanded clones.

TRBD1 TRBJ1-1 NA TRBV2 CASTLTGFTEAFF TGTGCCAGCACTTTGACAGGGTTCACTGAAGCTTTCTTT
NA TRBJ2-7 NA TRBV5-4 CASSLVLPTESSYEQYF TGTGCCAGCAGCTTAGTTTTGCCCACCGAGAGCTCCTACGAGCAGTACTTC
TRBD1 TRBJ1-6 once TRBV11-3 CASSLTGESPLHF TGTGCCAGCAGCTTGACAGGGGAATCACCCCTCCACTTT
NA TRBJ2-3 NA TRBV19 CASSRQYTDTQYF TGTGCCAGTAGTAGGCAGTACACAGATACGCAGTATTTT
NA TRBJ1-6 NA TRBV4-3 CASSQDSPGGTLHF TGCGCCAGCAGCCAAGATTCTCCGGGGGGGACCCTCCACTTT
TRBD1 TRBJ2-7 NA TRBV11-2 CASSTWDSSFSYEQYF TGTGCCAGCAGCACCTGGGACAGCAGTTTTAGCTACGAGCAGTACTTC
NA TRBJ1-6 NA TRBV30 CAWSVGFRDSPLHF TGTGCCTGGAGTGTAGGTTTCCGGGATTCACCCCTCCACTTT
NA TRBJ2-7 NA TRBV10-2 CASSEFLGQSYEQYF TGCGCCAGCAGTGAGTTTCTAGGACAGAGCTACGAGCAGTACTTC
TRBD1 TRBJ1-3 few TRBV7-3 CASSSHGTGAGNTIYF TGTGCCAGCAGCTCCCATGGGACAGGAGCTGGAAACACCATATATTTT
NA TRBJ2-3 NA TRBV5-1 CASSLAAPSQDTQYF TGCGCCAGCAGCTTGGCCGCACCGTCGCAGGATACGCAGTATTTT
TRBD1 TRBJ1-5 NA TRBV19 CASSIGTGSSNQPQHF TGTGCCAGTAGTATCGGGACAGGGTCTAGCAATCAGCCCCAGCATTTT
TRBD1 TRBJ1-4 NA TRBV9 CASSGTGGGREKLFF TGTGCCAGCAGCGGGACAGGGGGCGGAAGGGAAAAACTGTTTTTT
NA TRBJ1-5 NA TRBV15 CATRGGNQPQHF TGTGCCACTCGGGGGGGCAATCAGCCCCAGCATTTT
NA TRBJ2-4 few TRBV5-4 CASSLRGGNIQYF TGTGCCAGCAGCTTAAGGGGAGGAAACATTCAGTACTTC
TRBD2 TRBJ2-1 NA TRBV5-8 CASSLAASGYNEQFF TGTGCCAGCAGCTTGGCCGCTAGCGGGTACAATGAGCAGTTCTTC
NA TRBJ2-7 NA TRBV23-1 CASGQGEVSYEQYF TGCGCCAGCGGCCAAGGCGAGGTTTCCTACGAGCAGTACTTC
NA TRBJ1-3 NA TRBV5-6 CASSLGQAWSPGNTIYF TGTGCCAGCAGCTTGGGACAGGCCTGGAGTCCTGGAAACACCATATATTTT